The T cell receptor beta chain under discussion was sequenced for a study of shared clonotypes between healthy human individuals. On the study more broadly: Researchers assigned three CD4 naive, three CD4 memory, two CD8 naive and one CD8 memory plate to each donor.

The naive CD8 subset, CD45RO-negative cells positively selected for CCR7, excluded terminally differentiated effector memory CD45RA+ cells. Looked up from germline, CDR1 is SEHNR and CDR2 is FQNEAQ (reference sequence). The V end was cut by 1 base, the J end by 0 bases, with 1 base between. The CDR3 spans 13 residues. As for this clone: The sample contains more than one DNA sequence encoding this CDR3.

TCRdb's copy holds only in-frame clones and misses some; the assay was immunoSEQ multiplex PCR. The profile covers some 600,000 clones, with 90% to 97% appearing a single time and about 0.12% taken by the ten largest. Sequenced material: naive CD8+ T cells sorted from blood. The V and J genes are TRBV7-9 and TRBJ1-5; D unresolved. The clonotype comes from a woman under 40 in good health. CDR3 residues: CASSLDSNQPQHF. In DNA form, the CDR3 reads TGTGCCAGCAGCTTAGATAGCAATCAGCCCCAGCATTTT. Drawing the rest from reference TRBV7-9 and TRBJ1-5, the complete variable domain is DTGVSQNPRHKITKRGQNVTFRCDPISEHNRLYWYRQTLGQGPEFLTYFQNEAQLEKSRLLSDRFSAERPKGSFSTLEIQRTEQGDSAMYLCASSLDSNQPQHFGDGTRLSIL.